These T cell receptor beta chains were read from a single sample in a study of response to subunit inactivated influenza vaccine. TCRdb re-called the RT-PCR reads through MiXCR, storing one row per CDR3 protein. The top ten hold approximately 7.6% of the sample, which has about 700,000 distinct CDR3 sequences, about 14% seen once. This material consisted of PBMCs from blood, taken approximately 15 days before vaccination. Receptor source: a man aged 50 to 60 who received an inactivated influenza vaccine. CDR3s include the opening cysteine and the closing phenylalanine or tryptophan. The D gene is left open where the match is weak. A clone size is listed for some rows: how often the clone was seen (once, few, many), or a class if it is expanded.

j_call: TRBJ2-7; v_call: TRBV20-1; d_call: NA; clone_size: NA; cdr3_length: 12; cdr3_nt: TGCAGTACTACCAGACTAGGGAACGAGCAGTACTTC; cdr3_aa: CSTTRLGNEQYF
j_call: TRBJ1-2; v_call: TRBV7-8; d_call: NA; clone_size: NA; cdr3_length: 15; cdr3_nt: TGTGCCAGCAGCTTAGGGAGGGGGGGCGATTATGGCTACACCTTC; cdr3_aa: CASSLGRGGDYGYTF
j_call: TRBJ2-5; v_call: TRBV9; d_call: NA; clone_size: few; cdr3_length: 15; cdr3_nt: TGTGCCAGCAGCGTAGCAGGGTCAGATCAAGAGACCCAGTACTTC; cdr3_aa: CASSVAGSDQETQYF
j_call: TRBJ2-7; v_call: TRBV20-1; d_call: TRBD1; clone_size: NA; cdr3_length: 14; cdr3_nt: TGCAGTGCTGACGGGACAGGGGCGATCTACGAGCAGTACTTC; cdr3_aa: CSADGTGAIYEQYF
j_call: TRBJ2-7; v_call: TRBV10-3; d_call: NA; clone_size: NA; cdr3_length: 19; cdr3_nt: TGTGCCATCAGTGAGTCCGATAAGGGGCTAGGAGTTCCTACCTACGAGCAGTACTTC; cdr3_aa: CAISESDKGLGVPTYEQYF
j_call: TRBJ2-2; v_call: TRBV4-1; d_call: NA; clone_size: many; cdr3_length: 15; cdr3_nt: TGCGCCAGCAGCCAAGAAACCTTATTCCCCGGGGAGCTGTTTTTT; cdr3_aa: CASSQETLFPGELFF
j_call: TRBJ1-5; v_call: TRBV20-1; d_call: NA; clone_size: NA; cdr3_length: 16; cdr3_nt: TGCAGTGCTAGATGGGCCCTTGAAAATAGCAATCAGCCCCAGCATTTT; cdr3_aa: CSARWALENSNQPQHF
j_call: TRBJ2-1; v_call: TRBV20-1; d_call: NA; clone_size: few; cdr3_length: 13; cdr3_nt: TGCAGTGCTAGAGATGTCGGGGTATATGAGCAGTTCTTC; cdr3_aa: CSARDVGVYEQFF
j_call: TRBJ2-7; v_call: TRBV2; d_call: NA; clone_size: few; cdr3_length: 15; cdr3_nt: TGTGCCAGCAGGGAAACGGGACGGACGACCTACGAGCAGTACTTC; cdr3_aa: CASRETGRTTYEQYF
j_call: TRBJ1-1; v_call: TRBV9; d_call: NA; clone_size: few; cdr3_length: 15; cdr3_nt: TGTGCCAGCAGCCCCATGGGGGTTACTAACACTGAAGCTTTCTTT; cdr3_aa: CASSPMGVTNTEAFF
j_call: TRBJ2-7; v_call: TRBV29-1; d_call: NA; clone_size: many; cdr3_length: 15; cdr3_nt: TGCAGCGTTGAAGATCGCGGGACAGAGGATTACGAGCAGTACTTC; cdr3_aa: CSVEDRGTEDYEQYF
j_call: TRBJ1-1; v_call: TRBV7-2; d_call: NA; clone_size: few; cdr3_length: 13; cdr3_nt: TGTGCCAGCAGCTTTCCCTTCGCCACTGAAGCTTTCTTT; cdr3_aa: CASSFPFATEAFF
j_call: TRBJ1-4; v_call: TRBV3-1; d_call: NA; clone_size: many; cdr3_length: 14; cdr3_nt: TGTGCCAGCAGCCCCGGGACTAAGGGAGAAAAACTGTTTTTT; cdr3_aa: CASSPGTKGEKLFF
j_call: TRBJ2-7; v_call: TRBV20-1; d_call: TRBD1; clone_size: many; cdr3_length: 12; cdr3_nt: TGCAGTGCTGGACAGGGGGCAGGAGAGCAGTACTTC; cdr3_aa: CSAGQGAGEQYF
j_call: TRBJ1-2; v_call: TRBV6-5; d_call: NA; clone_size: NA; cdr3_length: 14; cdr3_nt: TGTGCCAGCAGTTCGTGGACTCGCCCGGATGGCTACACCTTC; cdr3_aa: CASSSWTRPDGYTF
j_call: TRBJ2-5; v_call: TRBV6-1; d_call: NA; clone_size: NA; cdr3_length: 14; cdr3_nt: TGTGCCAGCAGTCCCCGGGACAAGGGACGTTTGGCTTACTTC; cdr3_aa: CASSPRDKGRLAYF
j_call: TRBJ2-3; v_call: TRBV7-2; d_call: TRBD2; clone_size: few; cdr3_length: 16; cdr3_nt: TGTGCCAGCAGCTTAGGGGGGACTAGCGTCACAGATACGCAGTATTTT; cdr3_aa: CASSLGGTSVTDTQYF
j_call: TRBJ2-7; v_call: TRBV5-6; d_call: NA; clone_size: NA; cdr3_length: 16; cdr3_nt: TGTGCCAGCAGCTTTACCGCAGGTGGGACCCCCTACGAGCAGTACTTC; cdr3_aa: CASSFTAGGTPYEQYF
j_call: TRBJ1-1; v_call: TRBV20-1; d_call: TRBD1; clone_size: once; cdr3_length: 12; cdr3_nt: TGCAGTGCTCTCCGGACAGGGGGTGAAGCTTTCTTT; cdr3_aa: CSALRTGGEAFF
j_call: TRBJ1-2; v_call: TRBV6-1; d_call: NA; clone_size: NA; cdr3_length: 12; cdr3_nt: TGTGCCAGCACGAATCGGGGGCATGGCTACACCTTC; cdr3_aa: CASTNRGHGYTF
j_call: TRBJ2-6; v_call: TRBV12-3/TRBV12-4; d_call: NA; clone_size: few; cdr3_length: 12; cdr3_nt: TGTGCCACCGGCTCTGGGGCCAACGTCCTGACTTTC; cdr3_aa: CATGSGANVLTF
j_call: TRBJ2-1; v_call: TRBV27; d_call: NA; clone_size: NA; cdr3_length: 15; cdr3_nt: TGTGCCAGCAGTTCCGGTTATATGTCCTACAATGAGCAGTTCTTC; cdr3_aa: CASSSGYMSYNEQFF
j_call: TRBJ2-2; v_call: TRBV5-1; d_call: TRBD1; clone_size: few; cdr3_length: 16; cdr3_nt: TGCGCCAGCAGGGACACCGGGACAGGATCCACCGGGGAGCTGTTTTTT; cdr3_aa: CASRDTGTGSTGELFF